This TCR beta chain emerged from a study of T-cell memory formation after mild COVID-19. At the level of the study: TCR clusters mostly belonged to single donors. Study outcomes and limitations: CD8+ contracting clones occupied EMRA, while CD4+ ones occupied mainly CM and EM. Clones that got smaller from day 15 to 85 had even CD4/CD8, while clones growing later tipped toward CD4+.

Concerning this clonotype: Antigen: not known.

TCRdb redid the calling of the 5' RACE reads with MiXCR, one entry per CDR3 protein. The repertoire holds around 320,000 distinct CDR3 sequences, with around 28% as singletons. Germline V lookup: CDR1 LGHNT, CDR2 FRNRAP. CDR3 size: 14 residues. V was pared by 6 bases and J by 6 bases, with 18 bases between. The sample taken for sequencing was PBMCs or a T cell subset sorted from them (not recorded which). The TCR originated in an adult woman who had mild COVID-19 (a few samples of this study predate the infection). Cell type and time point are not known. V and J are TRBV12-5 and TRBJ2-7, with D perhaps given as TRBD1 or TRBD2 (6 bases each). CDR3 sequence: CASGFSGGHTEQYF. Here the CDR3 DNA reads TGTGCTAGTGGGTTCTCCGGGGGACATACCGAGCAGTACTTC.